One and the same sample provided the 31 T cell receptor beta chains below, sequenced in a study of immune evolution from preneoplasia to lung adenocarcinoma. The table came from immunoSEQ multiplex PCR; TCRdb's copy has only in-frame clones and leaves some out. The table records 9,900 or so clones, approximately 80% of them present only once. Sequenced material: FFPE minimally invasive lung adenocarcinoma tissue. The receptor set was obtained from a person between 70 and 80 years old with lung adenocarcinoma.

The chain recombines TRBV4-2 with TRBJ2-1; no reliable D call. V lost 0 bases, J lost 7 bases, and 7 bases lay in between. CDR1 and CDR2 from the germline V gene are LGHNA and YNFKEQ. The CDR3 length is 13 residues. The CDR3: CASSQEAANEQFF. Written as DNA, the CDR3 is TGTGCCAGCAGCCAAGAGGCCGCTAATGAGCAGTTCTTC.

V usage is TRBV10-3 and J usage is TRBJ1-3; TRBD1 might be the D (5 bases). V lost 0 bases and J 4 bases, leaving 10 bases between the germline ends. This CDR3 has 15 residues. Germline V gives CDR1 ENHRY, CDR2 SYGVKD. The DNA of the CDR3 is TGTGCCATCAGTGAGTCGGGGCAGGAGGGAAACACCATATATTTT. It codes for CAISESGQEGNTIYF.

The chain recombines TRBV5-5 with TRBJ2-1, with 11 bases matching TRBD2. The CDR3 runs to 17 residues. With 3 bases clipped from V and 9 bases from J, the junction kept 14 bases outside the gene matches. Germline V gives CDR1 SGHKS, CDR2 YYEKEE (reference sequence). The CDR3 bases are TGTGCCAGCAGCTCGACCGGGACTAGCGGAACTAGGGGTGAGCAGTTCTTC. This translates into CASSSTGTSGTRGEQFF.

The gene calls are TRBV19 and TRBJ2-1; 12 bases fit TRBD2. Germline V gene lookup returns CDR1 LNHDA and CDR2 SQIVND (reference sequence). J was trimmed by 10 bases and V by 0 bases; bases with no gene match: 7. This CDR3 region has 16 residues. In DNA, the CDR3 is TGTGCCAGTAGTATAGATGCTAGCGGGAGGGCCTGGGAGCAGTTCTTC. Translated, it gives CASSIDASGRAWEQFF.

This sequence joins TRBV10-1 and TRBJ1-1; TRBD1 might be the D (5 bases). From germline, CDR1 is WNHNN and CDR2 SYGVQD (reference sequence). V lost 6 bases and J 10 bases, leaving 12 bases between the germline ends. The CDR3 length is 11 residues. CDR3 amino acids: CASRLLGTAFF. CDR3 bases: TGCGCCAGCAGACTCCTGGGGACAGCTTTCTTT.

This clone was counted once. V gene TRBV2 combines with J gene TRBJ2-6; no definite D call. With 6 bases removed from V and 0 bases from J, the gap between germline ends came to 12 bases. The CDR3 loop spans 16 amino acids. CDR1 SNHLY and CDR2 FYNNEI come from the germline V gene. CDR3 nucleotides: TGTGCCAGCAGACTCCGGGCTACCTCTGGGGCCAACGTCCTGACTTTC. It yields the protein CASRLRATSGANVLTF. The variable domain in full, completed from reference TRBV2 and TRBJ2-6, reads EPEVTQTPSHQVTQMGQEVILRCVPISNHLYFYWYRQILGQKVEFLVSFYNNEISEKSEIFDDQFSVERPDGSNFTLKIRSTKLEDSAMYFCASRLRATSGANVLTFGAGSRLTVL.

The gene calls are TRBV30 and TRBJ2-2, with D unclear. Germline CDR1 reads GTSNPN; CDR2 reads SVGIG (reference sequence). Trimming stripped 3 bases from V and 5 bases from J, with 7 bases between. This CDR3 has 12 amino acids. This chain's CDR3 is CAWSRGTGELFF. The CDR3 DNA sequence: TGTGCCTGGAGCCGAGGTACCGGGGAGCTGTTTTTT.

This clone was detected only once. V usage is TRBV10-3 and J usage is TRBJ2-7, with 14 bases lining up with TRBD2. The CDR3 has 16 amino acids. Germline values: CDR1 ENHRY, CDR2 SYGVKD. J gave up 2 bases and V 5 bases, and 5 bases lay outside the gene matches. CDR3 residues: CAISQGTSGGTYEQYF. The CDR3 DNA reads as TGTGCCATCAGTCAAGGGACTAGCGGGGGAACCTACGAGCAGTACTTC.

The chain is built from TRBV28 and TRBJ1-2; D is uncertain. CDR1 MDHEN and CDR2 SYDVKM come from the germline V gene. The CDR3 totals 11 residues. The V gene lost 6 bases and the J gene lost 5 bases, with 7 bases spanning the gap. CDR3 protein: CASRLEYGYTF. In DNA, the CDR3 is TGTGCCAGCAGGTTGGAGTATGGCTACACCTTC.

The chain recombines TRBV30 with TRBJ2-7; TRBD1 or TRBD2 may be the D gene (5 bases each). V was clipped by 2 bases and J by 7 bases, with 21 bases between them. The CDR3 contains 15 residues. Germline CDR1 reads GTSNPN; CDR2 reads SVGIG (reference sequence). CDR3 loop: CAWSLKGRRKTEQYF. CDR3 DNA: TGTGCCTGGAGTCTGAAGGGACGCCGTAAGACGGAGCAGTACTTC.

This chain connects TRBV7-9 to TRBJ1-6; D gene ambiguous. Trimming removed 7 bases at V and 13 bases at J, with 11 bases between. CDR3 length: 11 residues. Germline loops: CDR1 SEHNR, CDR2 FQNEAQ (reference sequence). CDR3 DNA sequence: TGTGCCAGCACCTTCTTCGGGCCCCTCCACTTT. Protein sequence: CASTFFGPLHF. Full variable domain (outside the CDR3, taken from reference TRBV7-9 and TRBJ1-6): DTGVSQNPRHKITKRGQNVTFRCDPISEHNRLYWYRQTLGQGPEFLTYFQNEAQLEKSRLLSDRFSAERPKGSFSTLEIQRTEQGDSAMYLCASTFFGPLHFGNGTRLTVT.

This clone was recorded only once. This rearrangement joins TRBV2 to TRBJ2-7, with TRBD1 matching 8 bases. The CDR3 contains 13 residues. J lost 3 bases, V lost 5 bases, and 3 bases had no gene match. CDR1 and CDR2 from the germline V gene are SNHLY and FYNNEI. CDR3 bases: TGTGCCAGCAGTAAGGGACAGGTCTACGAGCAGTACTTC. Translating it yields CASSKGQVYEQYF.

This chain links TRBV20-1 with TRBJ1-1; D ambiguous. The CDR3 has 11 amino acids. The germline V gene has CDR1 DFQATT and CDR2 SNEGSKA (reference sequence). This chain's CDR3 is CNVSGNTEAFF. The CDR3 DNA follows: TGCAATGTATCCGGGAACACTGAAGCTTTCTTT.

The chain is built from TRBV14 and TRBJ2-7; D possibly uses TRBD1 or TRBD2 (5 bases each). The V end lost 4 bases, the J end lost 3 bases, and 19 bases lay between the germline ends. This CDR3 region has 16 residues. Germline V gene data show CDR1 as SGHDN and CDR2 as FVKESK. Here the CDR3 reads CASSLRDVAPYYEQYF. The CDR3 DNA follows: TGTGCCAGCAGCCTAAGGGACGTAGCGCCATACTACGAGCAGTACTTC. Full variable domain (remainder filled in from reference TRBV14 and TRBJ2-7): EAGVTQFPSHSVIEKGQTVTLRCDPISGHDNLYWYRRVMGKEIKFLLHFVKESKQDESGMPNNRFLAERTGGTYSTLKVQPAELEDSGVYFCASSLRDVAPYYEQYFGPGTRLTVT.

About this clone itself: One end of the junction does not line up with germline, which may come from a read error. The sample contains more than one DNA sequence encoding this CDR3. The chain combines TRBV30 with TRBJ2-6; D is possibly TRBD1 (6 bases). Germline V gene sequence: CDR1 GTSNPN, CDR2 SVGIG (reference sequence). The CDR3 has 13 amino acids. The CDR3 is CAWRTAGANVLTF. In nucleotides, the CDR3 is TGTGCCTGGCGGACAGCTGGGGCTAACGTCCTGACTTTC.

The V gene is TRBV9, the J gene TRBJ1-2, with 10 bases fitting TRBD1. V lost 2 bases and J lost 3; bases outside the gene matches: 10. From germline, CDR1 is SGDLS and CDR2 YYNGEE. The CDR3 runs to 17 residues. This chain's CDR3 is CASSVSRDRGLDYGYTF. Written as DNA, the CDR3 is TGTGCCAGCAGCGTCTCCAGGGACAGGGGATTGGACTATGGCTACACCTTC.

The chain combines TRBV27 with TRBJ2-7, with 11 nucleotides matching TRBD2. The CDR3 totals 14 residues. Germline V gene lookup returns CDR1 MNHEY and CDR2 SMNVEV (reference sequence). V lost 6 bases to trimming and J lost 3 bases; unmatched junction nucleotides: 4. Here the CDR3 DNA reads TGTGCCAGCAGGCCGGGACTAGCGGTCTACGAGCAGTACTTC. It encodes CASRPGLAVYEQYF.

The gene calls are TRBV28 and TRBJ2-5; D ambiguous. Trimming took 3 bases from V and 3 from J, leaving 11 bases between them. CDR3 size: 14 residues. From germline, CDR1 is MDHEN and CDR2 SYDVKM. CDR3 nucleotides: TGTGCCAGCAGTTTTTATAATTGGAAAGAGACCCAGTACTTC. Its protein is CASSFYNWKETQYF.

This clone was found once. This chain joins TRBV29-1 and TRBJ1-2; the D is unclear. Germline loops: CDR1 SQVTM, CDR2 ANQGSEA. Trimming shortened V by 4 bases and J by 1 base, and 16 bases separated the two germline ends. The CDR3 spans 15 residues. In DNA, the CDR3 is TGCAGCGTTGCCGGTTTGGGGAGCGATAACTATGGCTACACCTTC. Translating it yields CSVAGLGSDNYGYTF.

V gene TRBV30 combines with J gene TRBJ1-2, with D maybe TRBD1 (5 bases). Germline V gene lookup returns CDR1 GTSNPN and CDR2 SVGIG (reference sequence). V dropped 7 bases and J dropped 4 bases, with 16 bases sitting between them. This CDR3 contains 13 residues. The CDR3, as DNA: TGTGCCTTCGACCCCGGGACTGCCTATGGCTACACCTTC. Amino acids: CAFDPGTAYGYTF.

J is TRBJ2-1 and V is TRBV6-1; D remains ambiguous. The CDR3 has 14 amino acids. V was pared by 2 bases and J by 6 bases, with 11 bases between. Germline V gene lookup returns CDR1 MNHNS and CDR2 SASEGT. CDR3: CASSETGPINEQFF. DNA of the CDR3: TGTGCCAGCAGTGAAACCGGACCGATCAATGAGCAGTTCTTC.

This chain joins TRBV2 and TRBJ1-2, with D possibly being TRBD1 (5 bases). The CDR3 is 14 residues long. V was shortened by 2 bases and J by 7 bases, with 14 bases between the two germline ends. Germline V gene sequence: CDR1 SNHLY, CDR2 FYNNEI. For the CDR3, the DNA is TGTGCCAGCAGTGAAAGGCAGGGCCTCGGTGGCTACACCTTC. Translating gives CASSERQGLGGYTF.

The sample holds a few counts of this clone. The chain couples TRBV5-6 to TRBJ1-6, with 8 bases identical to TRBD1. The junction had 3 bases not matched to a gene; V was cut back by 2 bases and J by 8 bases. Per germline, CDR1 SGHDT and CDR2 YYEEEE. The CDR3 runs to 14 residues. Written as DNA, the CDR3 is TGTGCCAGCAGCTTTAACAGGGGGTATTCACCCCTCCACTTT. It specifies CASSFNRGYSPLHF. The complete variable domain, with remaining parts taken from reference TRBV5-6 and TRBJ1-6, reads DAGVTQSPTHLIKTRGQQVTLRCSPKSGHDTVSWYQQALGQGPQFIFQYYEEEERQRGNFPDRFSGHQFPNYSSELNVNALLLGDSALYLCASSFNRGYSPLHFGNGTRLTVT.

V usage is TRBV14 and J usage is TRBJ1-1; TRBD1 is a possible D gene (6 bases). V was trimmed by 6 bases and J by 5 bases, leaving 19 bases between them. CDR3 length: 15 amino acids. CDR1 and CDR2 (germline): SGHDN, FVKESK. The CDR3 is CASRLLQGLRTEAFF. The DNA of the CDR3 is TGTGCCAGCAGGCTTCTCCAGGGGCTGCGGACTGAAGCTTTCTTT.

The V gene is TRBV18, the J gene TRBJ1-1; possibly TRBD1 for D (6 bases). The CDR3 is 13 amino acids. V lost 2 bases and J 7 bases, leaving 11 bases between the germline ends. The V gene's germline CDR1 is KGHSH and CDR2 LQKENI. CDR3 DNA sequence: TGTGCCAGCTCACCAGGCCTCAGGGGTGAAGCTTTCTTT. It translates to CASSPGLRGEAFF.

This clone was counted once. The chain combines TRBV6-1 with TRBJ1-6; D remains unclear. The CDR3 runs 14 residues. V was pared by 0 bases and J by 5 bases, with 5 bases between. CDR1 and CDR2 from the germline V gene are MNHNS and SASEGT. The CDR3 reads CASSEAEDNSPLHF. CDR3 nucleotides: TGTGCCAGCAGTGAAGCCGAGGATAATTCACCCCTCCACTTT.

This clone was counted between two and nine times. The V and J genes are TRBV7-9 and TRBJ2-1, with 9 bases identical to TRBD1. Germline CDR1 is SEHNR and CDR2 is FQNEAQ (reference sequence). The CDR3 covers 16 residues. V gave up 0 bases and J gave up 7 bases; unmatched junction bases: 7. The CDR3 here is CASSLAATGGRNEQFF. The CDR3 region has the DNA TGTGCCAGCAGCTTAGCGGCGACAGGGGGTAGGAATGAGCAGTTCTTC.

This clone was recorded only once. This chain connects TRBV7-2 to TRBJ2-5; the D call may be TRBD1 or TRBD2 (5 bases each). The V end lost 5 bases, the J end lost 4 bases, and 14 bases lay between the germline ends. The germline V gene encodes CDR1 SGHTA and CDR2 FQGNSA. The CDR3 runs to 14 residues. DNA for the CDR3: TGTGCCAGCAGCCCCGCCGGGGCCGTAGAGACCCAGTACTTC. Translation gives CASSPAGAVETQYF.

The chain has TRBV5-4 and TRBJ2-3, with D tentatively TRBD1 (7 bases). Germline loops: CDR1 SGHNT, CDR2 YYREEE (reference sequence). This CDR3 contains 17 residues. Trimming removed 1 base from V and 2 bases from J, with 17 bases in between. The CDR3 DNA is TGTGCCAGCAGCTTGATTCAGGGGGGACCTAACACAGATACGCAGTATTTT. Its protein is CASSLIQGGPNTDTQYF.

DNA of the CDR3: TGTGCCAGCAAAGCCGGGACAGGGGCCAAAAATCAGCCCCAGCATTTT. Translated, it gives CASKAGTGAKNQPQHF. The V gene is TRBV28, the J gene TRBJ1-5; 10 bases align to TRBD1. Germline CDR1 MDHEN, CDR2 SYDVKM. V dropped 7 bases and J dropped 4; count of bases not matched to a gene: 10. The CDR3 is 16 amino acids.

The V call is TRBV4-1, the J call TRBJ2-7; D is perhaps TRBD1 or TRBD2 (5 bases each). Trimming shortened V by 1 base and J by 3 bases, and 13 bases separated the two germline ends. Germline V gene data show CDR1 as MGHRA and CDR2 as YSYEKL. The CDR3 contains 15 residues. CDR3 amino acids: CASSQAKEGIYEQYF. In nucleotides, the CDR3 is TGCGCCAGCAGCCAAGCGAAAGAGGGGATCTACGAGCAGTACTTC.